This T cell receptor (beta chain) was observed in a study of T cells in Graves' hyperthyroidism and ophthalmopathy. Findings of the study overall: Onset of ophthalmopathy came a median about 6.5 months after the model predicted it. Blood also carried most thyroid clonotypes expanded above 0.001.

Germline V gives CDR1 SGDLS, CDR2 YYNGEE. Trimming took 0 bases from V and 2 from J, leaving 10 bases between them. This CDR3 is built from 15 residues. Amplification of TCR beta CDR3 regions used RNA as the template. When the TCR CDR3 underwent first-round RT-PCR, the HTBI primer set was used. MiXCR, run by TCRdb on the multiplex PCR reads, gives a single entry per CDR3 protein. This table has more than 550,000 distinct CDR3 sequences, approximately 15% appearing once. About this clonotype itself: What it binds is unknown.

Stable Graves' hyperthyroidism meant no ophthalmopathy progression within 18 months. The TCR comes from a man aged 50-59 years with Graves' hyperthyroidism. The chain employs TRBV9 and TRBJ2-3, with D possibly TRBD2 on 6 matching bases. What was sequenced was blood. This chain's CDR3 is CASSVAPGVTDTQYF. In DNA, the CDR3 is TGTGCCAGCAGCGTAGCTCCGGGAGTCACAGATACGCAGTATTTT. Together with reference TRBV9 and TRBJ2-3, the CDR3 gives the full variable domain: DSGVTQTPKHLITATGQRVTLRCSPRSGDLSVYWYQQSLDQGLQFLIQYYNGEERAKGNILERFSAQQFPDLHSELNLSSLELGDSALYFCASSVAPGVTDTQYFGPGTRLTVL.